Included here is one TCR beta chain sequence, with context. This sample stems from a study of T cell changes during pregnancy in multiple sclerosis. Sequenced by immunoSEQ multiplex PCR; TCRdb stores in-frame clones only, minus some. The repertoire consists of about 59,000 clones, with about 91% occurring once and the leading ten covering just over 0.85%. In germline, CDR1 is LGHNA, CDR2 YSLEER. The V gene end was trimmed by 0 bases and the J gene end by 0 bases; junction bases not matched to a gene: 8. This CDR3 is built from 18 residues. The V gene is TRBV4-3, the J gene TRBJ2-4; 7 bases map to TRBD2. The sequencing used peripheral blood, collected before pregnancy. This TCR came from a female donor with multiple sclerosis, enrolled in a pregnancy study. The DNA of the CDR3 is TGCGCCAGCAGCCAAGATACGGGAGGAACCGGAGCCAAAAACATTCAGTACTTC. This codes for CASSQDTGGTGAKNIQYF.